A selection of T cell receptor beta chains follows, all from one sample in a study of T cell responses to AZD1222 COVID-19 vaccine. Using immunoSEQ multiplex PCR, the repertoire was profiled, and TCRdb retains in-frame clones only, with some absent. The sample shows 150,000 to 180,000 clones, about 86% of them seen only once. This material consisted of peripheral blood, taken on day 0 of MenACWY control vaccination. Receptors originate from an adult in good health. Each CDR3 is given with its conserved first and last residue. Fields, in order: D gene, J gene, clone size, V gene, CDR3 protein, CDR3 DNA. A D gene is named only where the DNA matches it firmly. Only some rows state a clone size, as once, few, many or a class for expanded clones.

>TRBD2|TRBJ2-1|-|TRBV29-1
CSVETSGSFGGEQFF
TGCAGCGTTGAAACTAGCGGGTCGTTCGGAGGTGAGCAGTTCTTC
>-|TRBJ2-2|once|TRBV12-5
CASGLRQGNTGELFF
TGTGCTAGTGGTTTGAGGCAGGGGAACACCGGGGAGCTGTTTTTT
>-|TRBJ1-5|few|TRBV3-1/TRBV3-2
CASSPHGGGQPQHF
TGTGCCAGCAGCCCCCATGGGGGTGGTCAGCCCCAGCATTTT
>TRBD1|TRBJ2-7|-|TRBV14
CASSPRGRGWEEQYF
TGTGCCAGCAGCCCCCGCGGCAGGGGGTGGGAAGAGCAGTACTTC
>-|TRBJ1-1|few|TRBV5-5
CASSLVGNMNTEAFF
TGTGCCAGCAGCTTGGTGGGCAACATGAACACTGAAGCTTTCTTT
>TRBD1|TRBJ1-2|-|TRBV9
CASSATQGANYGYTF
TGTGCCAGCAGCGCCACACAGGGGGCGAACTATGGCTACACCTTC
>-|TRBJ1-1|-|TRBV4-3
CASSKQGGDTEAFF
TGCGCCAGCAGCAAACAGGGAGGAGACACTGAAGCTTTCTTT
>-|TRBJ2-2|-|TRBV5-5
CASSLAERQGLGELFF
TGTGCCAGCAGCTTGGCCGAGCGGCAGGGCTTGGGGGAGCTGTTTTTT
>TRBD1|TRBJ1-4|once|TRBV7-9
CASSPGTATNEKLFF
TGTGCCAGCAGCCCCGGGACAGCAACTAATGAAAAACTGTTTTTT
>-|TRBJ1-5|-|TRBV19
CASSNQGGNQPQHF
TGTGCCAGTAGTAACCAGGGCGGCAATCAGCCCCAGCATTTT
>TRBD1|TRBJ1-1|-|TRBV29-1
CSVPPGQGPTEAFF
TGCAGCGTGCCTCCGGGACAGGGGCCCACTGAAGCTTTCTTT
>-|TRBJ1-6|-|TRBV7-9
CASSLGSWDSPLHF
TGTGCCAGCAGCTTAGGGTCTTGGGATTCACCCCTCCACTTT
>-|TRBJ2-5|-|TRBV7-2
CASSLSQYQETQYF
TGTGCCAGCAGCCTATCTCAGTACCAAGAGACCCAGTACTTC